The rows below give T cell receptor beta chains drawn from one sample of a study of cytomegalovirus exposure and HLA in healthy donors. The assay was immunoSEQ multiplex PCR, and TCRdb's table has in-frame clones only and misses some. Here the sample spans fewer than 90,000 clones, 90% to 96% being singletons. The sample consisted of PBMCs. The origin of the receptors is a young man in good health and CMV-seropositive. Both conserved end residues are part of each CDR3. The D gene is left open where the match is weak. Size is omitted from some rows. Given values are once, few, many or a class for expanded clones.

CDR3nt	CDR3aa	v_gene	abundance	j_gene	d_gene
TGTGCCAGCAGCTCACGCACAGGGACAGGTCCGAACACAGATACGCAGTATTTT	CASSSRTGTGPNTDTQYF	TRBV14	NA	TRBJ2-3	TRBD1
TGCGCCAGCAGTGCTTCCTACAATGAGCAGTTCTTC	CASSASYNEQFF	TRBV10-2	NA	TRBJ2-1	NA
TGTGCCAGCAGTTTACAGGGGTCCTATAGCAATCAGCCCCAGCATTTT	CASSLQGSYSNQPQHF	TRBV28	NA	TRBJ1-5	NA
TGTGCCAGCAGTGAATCAAGGGGGATTAATGAAAAACTGTTTTTT	CASSESRGINEKLFF	TRBV25-1	NA	TRBJ1-4	NA
TGTGCCTGCACCGGGCAGGGGAGCTCTGGAAACACCATATATTTT	CACTGQGSSGNTIYF	TRBV30	NA	TRBJ1-3	NA
TGTGCCAGCAGCCTGGACTACCTCTACGAGCAGTACTTC	CASSLDYLYEQYF	TRBV11-2	NA	TRBJ2-7	NA
TGTGCCAGCAGTGAAGCCATCTTCGGTGGAAACACCATATATTTT	CASSEAIFGGNTIYF	TRBV6-1	NA	TRBJ1-3	NA
TGCAGCGTTGGATCCGGACAGGGTTATGAAGCTTTCTTT	CSVGSGQGYEAFF	TRBV29-1	NA	TRBJ1-1	TRBD1
TGTGCCAGCAGCTCGAGGACTAGCGGGGGCACAGATACGCAGTATTTT	CASSSRTSGGTDTQYF	TRBV7-9	NA	TRBJ2-3	TRBD2
TGTGCCAGCAGTTCCGTGAGGGACCAAGAGACCCAGTACTTC	CASSSVRDQETQYF	TRBV28	once	TRBJ2-5	NA
TGTGCCAGCAGTTTTCTTGTGGAGGGGGCTAGCTCCTACGAGCAGTACTTC	CASSFLVEGASSYEQYF	TRBV27	NA	TRBJ2-7	NA
TGTGCCATCAGTGTGGTGCCTAGCGGGACTTACGAGCAGTACTTC	CAISVVPSGTYEQYF	TRBV10-3	NA	TRBJ2-7	TRBD2
TGTGCCAGCAGCCACACTAGCGGGAGGGCCAAAAATGAGCAGTTCTTC	CASSHTSGRAKNEQFF	TRBV2	NA	TRBJ2-1	TRBD2
TGTGCCAGTAGTATCCCGGTAGGGGGTCGGGGAGCCAAAAACATTCAGTACTTC	CASSIPVGGRGAKNIQYF	TRBV19	NA	TRBJ2-4	NA
TGTGCCAGCAGCTCGCGGGGCCCCTATGGCTACACCTTC	CASSSRGPYGYTF	TRBV28	few	TRBJ1-2	NA
TGTGCCAGTCGTACAGGGGGCTTCTCTGGGGCCAACGTCCTGACTTTC	CASRTGGFSGANVLTF	TRBV28	NA	TRBJ2-6	TRBD1
TGTGCCAGCAGTGAAGCATTATTCTACGAGCAGTACTTC	CASSEALFYEQYF	TRBV6-1	NA	TRBJ2-7	NA
TGTGCCACCCGAGGACTGTCATCCTACGAGCAGTACTTC	CATRGLSSYEQYF	TRBV6-1	NA	TRBJ2-7	NA
TGTGCCAGCAGCCCGGGGGGGGAGGGCACTGAAGCTTTCTTT	CASSPGGEGTEAFF	TRBV5-4	NA	TRBJ1-1	NA
TGTGCCATCAGTGAGTGGCTGGGGGCCGGAAACACCATATATTTT	CAISEWLGAGNTIYF	TRBV10-3	NA	TRBJ1-3	NA
TGTGCCCAAGGGCCAGGGGGGACCTACGAGCAGTACTTC	CAQGPGGTYEQYF	TRBV30	few	TRBJ2-7	NA
TGTGCCAGTAGAACTCTCCGGGACACAAACACCGGGGAGCTGTTTTTT	CASRTLRDTNTGELFF	TRBV19	NA	TRBJ2-2	NA
TGTGCCAGCAGCCCCCTAGGTGGTGGTCAGCCCCAGCATTTT	CASSPLGGGQPQHF	TRBV7-9	NA	TRBJ1-5	NA
TGTGCCAGCAGGGTACTCCCCTCAGAGACCCAGTACTTC	CASRVLPSETQYF	TRBV6-1	few	TRBJ2-5	NA
TGTGCCAGCAGTTCCCCCCGGGGAGGAGATACGCAGTATTTT	CASSSPRGGDTQYF	TRBV28	NA	TRBJ2-3	NA
TGTGCCAGCAGCGCCTGGACAGGACTCACTCACAATGAGCAGTTCTTC	CASSAWTGLTHNEQFF	TRBV7-9	NA	TRBJ2-1	TRBD1
TGTGCCAGCAGCCCCGTGGCAGGGGAAGAGACCCAGTACTTC	CASSPVAGEETQYF	TRBV11-2	NA	TRBJ2-5	NA
TGTGCCAGCAGTTACTCGCTCAGGGATCGAGACATTCAGTACTTC	CASSYSLRDRDIQYF	TRBV6-5	NA	TRBJ2-4	NA
TGCGCCAGCAGCTTGGTCGCCGGGACAGACCTCTATGGCTACACCTTC	CASSLVAGTDLYGYTF	TRBV5-1	NA	TRBJ1-2	TRBD1
TGTGCCAGCAGGAGAGCGGGAGTGGACAATGAGCAGTTCTTC	CASRRAGVDNEQFF	TRBV2	NA	TRBJ2-1	TRBD2
TGTGCCAGCAGCCAAGAGGGGAAACTAGCTGCACGGGAGCAGTTCTTC	CASSQEGKLAAREQFF	TRBV14	NA	TRBJ2-1	NA
TGCAGTGCGGGCGGGGGTTATGGCTACACCTTC	CSAGGGYGYTF	TRBV20-1	NA	TRBJ1-2	NA
TGTGCCAGCAGCTTAGAACAGCATAGCTCCTACAATGAGCAGTTCTTC	CASSLEQHSSYNEQFF	TRBV11-3	NA	TRBJ2-1	NA
TGTGCCAGCAGAGAGGCCGGGACCAAGGGGGCCCAGTACTTC	CASREAGTKGAQYF	TRBV27	NA	TRBJ2-5	NA
TGTGCCAGCACCCGACAGGTGAGCTCCTACAATGAGCAGTTCTTC	CASTRQVSSYNEQFF	TRBV6-1	NA	TRBJ2-1	NA
TGTGCCAGCAGCCGAGGGGAGGGGACCCAGTACTTC	CASSRGEGTQYF	TRBV6-5	once	TRBJ2-5	TRBD2
TGTGCCAGCAGCACTACCATCGGCAGAATTGTCTACGAGCAGTACTTC	CASSTTIGRIVYEQYF	TRBV13	NA	TRBJ2-7	NA
TGCAGCGGCCCCGGGACAGGGGCCTATTACTCCTACAATGAGCAGTTCTTC	CSGPGTGAYYSYNEQFF	TRBV29-1	NA	TRBJ2-1	TRBD1
TGTGCCAGCAGCCTCGGGACATTCGGAAACACCATATATTTT	CASSLGTFGNTIYF	TRBV7-9	NA	TRBJ1-3	NA